A single sample is the source of the 16 T cell receptor beta chains below, sequenced in a study of T cell repertoires in cytomegalovirus infection. TCRdb independently ran MiXCR on the reads; one entry per CDR3 protein. The data show under 100,000 distinct CDR3 sequences, more than 3.5% seen once. Sequenced sample: PBMCs. Receptors were obtained from a human donor in good health (CMV status not recorded). Some clones in this sample may be carry-over from other donors' samples.

The sample holds many counts of this clonotype. The J gene is TRBJ2-5, the V gene TRBV7-2, with 7 nucleotides matching TRBD2. Per the germline V gene, CDR1 is SGHTA and CDR2 is FQGNSA. Trimming at V came to 5 bases and at J to 5 bases, leaving 8 bases not matched to a gene. The CDR3 runs 14 residues. The CDR3 loop is CASSRDYLGETQYF. The CDR3 DNA reads TGTGCCAGCAGCCGGGACTACCTAGGGGAGACCCAGTACTTC.

This clonotype was counted at least ten times. The chain joins TRBV12-3 or TRBV12-4 to TRBJ1-4; 7 bases map to TRBD1. V gave up 5 bases and J gave up 8 bases; unmatched junction bases: 14. This CDR3 contains 16 residues. The CDR3 DNA reads as TGTGCCAGCAGTCCCCACCGACAGGGAGGAAAGGAAAAACTGTTTTTT. Its protein product is CASSPHRQGGKEKLFF.

As to this clonotype: This may come from a read error, since a much larger clone is one base off. The chain uses TRBV6-2 or TRBV6-3 and TRBJ1-1; D is perhaps TRBD1 (5 bases). Per germline, CDR1 MNHEY and CDR2 SVGEGT. The CDR3 length is 14 residues. The DNA for the CDR3 is TGTTCCAGCTCCCTCCGTGCGACAGCGGATGGTTGTGGCTTT. Protein: CSSSLRATADGCGF.

Ten or more counts support this clonotype. The chain is built from TRBV4-3 and TRBJ2-5, with TRBD1 as a possible D gene (5 bases). This CDR3 has 15 residues. The germline V and J ends were trimmed by 0 bases and 7 bases, with 15 bases remaining between them. Germline assignment: CDR1 LGHNA and CDR2 YSLEER. The CDR3 here is CASSQEVSSRGTQYF. The CDR3 nucleotides read TGCGCCAGCAGCCAAGAGGTGTCTAGTAGGGGGACCCAGTACTTC.

The V gene is TRBV6-1, the J gene TRBJ2-4, with D uncertain. V lost 6 bases to trimming and J lost 0 bases, with 15 bases between them. The length of the CDR3 is 16 residues. CDR1 is MNHNS and CDR2 is SASEGT in the germline V gene. The CDR3 sequence: CASRTQVALAKNIQYF. In DNA form, the CDR3 reads TGTGCCAGCAGGACACAAGTGGCTCTAGCCAAAAACATTCAGTACTTC.

This clonotype was found many times. The V gene is TRBV7-6, the J gene TRBJ2-7, with 7 bases that match TRBD1. CDR1 is SGHVS and CDR2 is FNYEAQ in the germline V gene. The CDR3 extends over 16 amino acids. The ends lost 1 base at V and 3 bases at J; junction bases unmatched: 9. CDR3 DNA: TGTGCCAGCAGCTTAGGGGCGGATACAGGGGTCTACGAGCAGTACTTC. Translation gives CASSLGADTGVYEQYF. Together with reference TRBV7-6 and TRBJ2-7, the CDR3 gives the full variable domain: GAGVSQSPRYKVTKRGQDVALRCDPISGHVSLYWYRQALGQGPEFLTYFNYEAQQDKSGLPNDRFSAERPEGSISTLTIQRTEQRDSAMYRCASSLGADTGVYEQYFGPGTRLTVT.

This clonotype has ten or more counts. The chain carries TRBV7-9 and TRBJ1-5, with D tentatively TRBD1 (6 bases). CDR3 length equals 13 residues. The V and J ends lost 5 bases and 4 bases respectively, with 9 bases between them. CDR1 is SEHNR, CDR2 FQNEAQ, per germline (reference sequence). The chain's CDR3 is CASSRTENQPQHF. The CDR3 bases are TGTGCCAGCAGCCGGACAGAGAATCAGCCCCAGCATTTT. Variable domain in full (rest from reference TRBV7-9 and TRBJ1-5): DTGVSQNPRHKITKRGQNVTFRCDPISEHNRLYWYRQTLGQGPEFLTYFQNEAQLEKSRLLSDRFSAERPKGSFSTLEIQRTEQGDSAMYLCASSRTENQPQHFGDGTRLSIL.

This clonotype was observed many times. The rearrangement uses TRBV12-3 or TRBV12-4 and TRBJ1-5, with D unresolved. The CDR3 consists of 11 residues. The germline V and J ends were trimmed by 5 bases and 4 bases, with 3 bases remaining between them. CDR3 nucleotides: TGTGCCAGCAGTCGGAATCAGCCCCAGCATTTT. It is translated as CASSRNQPQHF.

This clonotype was seen at least ten times. This sequence joins TRBV2 and TRBJ2-7; D is perhaps TRBD2 (5 bases). The CDR3 extends over 13 amino acids. Germline CDR1 and CDR2: SNHLY and FYNNEI. V lost 4 bases and J lost 2, with 9 bases in between. The CDR3 is CASSGLTPYEQYF. CDR3 coding DNA: TGTGCCAGCAGTGGACTAACCCCCTACGAGCAGTACTTC.

This clonotype was observed at least ten times. The chain carries TRBV29-1 and TRBJ1-2, with D tentatively TRBD1 (6 bases). CDR1 is SQVTM, CDR2 ANQGSEA, per germline. The CDR3 covers 12 residues. V lost 4 bases, J lost 8 bases, and 14 bases lay in between. CDR3 amino acids: CSVGTAKEGYTF. For the CDR3, the DNA is TGCAGCGTTGGGACAGCAAAAGAGGGCTACACCTTC.

This clonotype was seen repeatedly, ten times or more. This rearrangement joins TRBV30 to TRBJ1-1; no reliable D call. The CDR3 runs 13 residues. Germline lookup yields CDR1 GTSNPN and CDR2 SVGIG (reference sequence). V lost 3 bases to trimming and J lost 2 bases, with 10 bases between them. CDR3 sequence (DNA): TGTGCCTGGAGATTCGCCGACAACACTGAAGCTTTCTTT. It specifies CAWRFADNTEAFF. Variable domain in full (rest from reference TRBV30 and TRBJ1-1): SQTIHQWPATLVQPVGSPLSLECTVEGTSNPNLYWYRQAAGRGLQLLFYSVGIGQISSEVPQNLSASRPQDRQFILSSKKLLLSDSGFYLCAWRFADNTEAFFGQGTRLTVV.

This clonotype was seen ten or more times. The rearrangement joins TRBV7-2 to TRBJ2-5, with D maybe TRBD1 (5 bases). CDR3 size: 16 residues. Trimming cost V 2 bases and J 1 base, with 14 bases left between them. Germline-derived CDR1 and CDR2 are SGHTA and FQGNSA. CDR3 nucleotide sequence: TGTGCCAGCAGCTTACTACGGGTGGGGCCCCAAGAGACCCAGTACTTC. Protein: CASSLLRVGPQETQYF.

This clonotype has at least ten counts. The chain couples TRBV7-8 to TRBJ2-3; D is possibly TRBD1 (5 bases). Deletions cut 5 bases from V and 1 base from J, with 13 bases between. The CDR3 totals 15 residues. Per the germline V gene, CDR1 is SGHVS and CDR2 is FQNEAQ. The CDR3 DNA is TGTGCCAGCAGCCGACGGCCCAGGGGCACAGATACGCAGTATTTT. Its translation is CASSRRPRGTDTQYF. Complete variable domain (other parts from reference TRBV7-8 and TRBJ2-3): GAGVSQSPRYKVAKRGQDVALRCDPISGHVSLFWYQQALGQGPEFLTYFQNEAQLDKSGLPSDRFFAERPEGSVSTLKIQRTQQEDSAVYLCASSRRPRGTDTQYFGPGTRLTVL.

This clonotype was counted ten times or more. The genes are TRBV20-1 and TRBJ1-4; D is uncertain. The CDR3 sequence is 14 residues long. Germline CDR1 is DFQATT and CDR2 is SNEGSKA (reference sequence). V lost 6 bases and J lost 0, with 11 bases in between. CDR3 in DNA: TGCAGTGCGCCGCGGGAGTCAACTAATGAAAAACTGTTTTTT. Translating gives CSAPRESTNEKLFF.

This clonotype was observed at least ten times. The chain links TRBV7-2 to TRBJ2-7; D perhaps matches TRBD2 (7 bases). The CDR3 is made up of 14 amino acids. V lost 3 bases and J lost 7, with 16 bases in between. Germline lookup yields CDR1 SGHTA and CDR2 FQGNSA. The CDR3 sequence: CASSFVGGASEQYF. The DNA of the CDR3 is TGTGCCAGCAGCTTCGTGGGGGGGGCTAGTGAGCAGTACTTC. Using reference TRBV7-2 and TRBJ2-7 for the parts outside the CDR3, the full variable domain is GAGVSQSPSNKVTEKGKDVELRCDPISGHTALYWYRQSLGQGLEFLIYFQGNSAPDKSGLPSDRFSAERTGGSVSTLTIQRTQQEDSAVYLCASSFVGGASEQYFGPGTRLTVT.

This clonotype has ten or more counts. The chain employs TRBV28 and TRBJ1-2; D unclear. Trimming removed 6 bases at V and 2 bases at J, with 4 bases between. The V gene's germline CDR1 is MDHEN and CDR2 SYDVKM. This CDR3 has 11 amino acids. In DNA, the CDR3 is TGTGCCAGCAGGGGGAACTATGGCTACACCTTC. Protein product: CASRGNYGYTF.